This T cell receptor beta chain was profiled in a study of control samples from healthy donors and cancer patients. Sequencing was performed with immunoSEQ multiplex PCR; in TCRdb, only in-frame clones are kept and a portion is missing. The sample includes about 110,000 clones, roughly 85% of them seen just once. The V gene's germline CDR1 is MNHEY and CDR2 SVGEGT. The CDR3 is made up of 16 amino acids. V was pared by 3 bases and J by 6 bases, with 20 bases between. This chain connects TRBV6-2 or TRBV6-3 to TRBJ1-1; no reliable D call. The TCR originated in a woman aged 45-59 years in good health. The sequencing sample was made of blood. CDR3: CASSYGFVSAMSEAFF. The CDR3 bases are TGTGCCAGCAGTTATGGGTTTGTTTCCGCGATGTCTGAAGCTTTCTTT.